The 31 T cell receptor beta chains given below trace back to one sample, sequenced in a study of blood T cells in healthy people across ages (dated by TCRdb to between 2014 and 2017). The library was produced with 5' RACE. Reads for this sample came from an Illumina HiSeq 2500. The second PCR ran for roughly 7 to 12 cycles and used a J-beta primer mix along with a sample-barcoded 5' primer. TCRdb reprocessing: public reads trimmed at Q25 with fastp, clones called with MiXCR, in-frame beta chains kept. When rows share a CDR3 protein, they turn into one entry using the most common DNA and genes. The sample has more than 650,000 distinct CDR3 sequences on record, approximately 22% of them singletons. The ten largest make up approximately 20% of the sample. Sequenced input: blood. Every receptor here comes from a man aged 70 or older in good health.

This clonotype was counted only a few times. The V call is TRBV5-1, the J call TRBJ2-7, with D unresolved. The CDR3 sequence is 14 residues long. Germline V CDR1 and CDR2: SGHRS, YFSETQ. The V end lost 0 bases, the J end lost 4 bases, and 11 bases lay between the germline ends. The CDR3 DNA is TGCGCCAGCAGCTTGGGGGATACCCTTTACGAGCAGTACTTC. The encoded protein is CASSLGDTLYEQYF.

Only a few counts were recorded for this clonotype. The rearrangement uses TRBV2 and TRBJ1-1; D is possibly TRBD1 (6 bases). Per germline, CDR1 SNHLY and CDR2 FYNNEI. This CDR3 is 13 amino acids long. Trimming shortened V by 4 bases and J by 0 bases, and 6 bases separated the two germline ends. This CDR3 reads CASSAGVNTEAFF. Written as DNA, the CDR3 is TGTGCCAGCAGTGCAGGGGTGAACACTGAAGCTTTCTTT.

This clonotype was counted at least ten times. The V and J genes are TRBV12-3 or TRBV12-4 and TRBJ2-5; a possible D gene is TRBD2 (6 bases). This CDR3 region has 15 residues. V lost 3 bases and J 5 bases, leaving 16 bases between the germline ends. CDR3 sequence: CASSFGAGKDETQYF. CDR3 coding DNA: TGTGCCAGCAGTTTCGGTGCGGGAAAGGACGAGACCCAGTACTTC.

This rearrangement joins TRBV7-2 to TRBJ2-1; 10 bases are shared with TRBD2. J was trimmed by 4 bases and V by 1 base; bases with no gene match: 4. Germline V gene data show CDR1 as SGHTA and CDR2 as FQGNSA. The CDR3 contains 16 residues. In DNA, the CDR3 is TGTGCCAGCAGCTTAGTCGGGACTAGCGTTTACAATGAGCAGTTCTTC. This gives the protein CASSLVGTSVYNEQFF.

This chain joins TRBV6-1 and TRBJ2-5; 10 nucleotides match TRBD2. The CDR3 runs 17 residues. With V trimmed by 6 bases and J by 2 bases, 12 bases remained unmatched. Per germline, CDR1 MNHNS and CDR2 SASEGT. The CDR3 spells CASRNRIAGGDQETQYF. The CDR3 nucleotides read TGTGCCAGCAGGAACAGAATAGCGGGGGGAGATCAAGAGACCCAGTACTTC.

This clonotype was observed a few times. The chain recombines TRBV12-3 or TRBV12-4 with TRBJ2-1; TRBD2 agrees at 10 bases. The trim removed 3 bases at V and 7 bases at J, leaving 6 bases unmatched. The length of the CDR3 is 15 residues. The CDR3 here is CASSFGSGGKNEQFF. In DNA, the CDR3 is TGTGCCAGCAGTTTTGGTAGCGGGGGGAAAAATGAGCAGTTCTTC.

This clonotype was counted between two and nine times. This sequence joins TRBV7-9 and TRBJ2-5, with D maybe TRBD1 (6 bases). Near its end, the DNA agrees better with TRBJ2-1, so the J call may be wrong. Per the germline V gene, CDR1 is SEHNR and CDR2 is FQNEAQ (reference sequence). The CDR3 runs 14 residues. The CDR3 DNA follows: TGTGCCAGCAGCCCACAGACCAGGGGAGATGAGCAGTTCTTC. Translation: CASSPQTRGDEQFF.

The chain is built from TRBV30 and TRBJ1-5, with no clear D. The CDR3 sequence is 13 residues long. V dropped 2 bases and J dropped 3 bases, with 8 bases sitting between them. CDR1 and CDR2 from the germline V gene are GTSNPN and SVGIG (reference sequence). The CDR3 coding sequence is TGTGCCTGGAGTAGTGGACTCAATCAGCCCCAGCATTTT. The encoded protein is CAWSSGLNQPQHF.

This clonotype showed up just a few times. The chain is built from TRBV6-2 or TRBV6-3 and TRBJ2-3; unclear D gene. Trimming pared 7 bases from V and 1 base from J, leaving 18 bases between. The CDR3 spans 16 residues. From germline, CDR1 is MNHEY and CDR2 SVGEGT. In nucleotides, the CDR3 is TGTGCCAGCACCCTCATCAGGTTCTCTCGCACAGATACGCAGTATTTT. Its translation: CASTLIRFSRTDTQYF.

In DNA, the CDR3 is TGTGCCAGCAGGGAGTCGGAGTCCAAAAACATTCAGTACTTC. Its translation is CASRESESKNIQYF. V and J are TRBV6-1 and TRBJ2-4; D is unresolved. The germline V gene has CDR1 MNHNS and CDR2 SASEGT. Trimming removed 6 bases from V and 2 bases from J, with 11 bases in between. This CDR3 has 14 amino acids.

V usage is TRBV14 and J usage is TRBJ1-4; D is perhaps TRBD1 (5 bases). V gave up 2 bases and J gave up 12 bases, with 10 bases separating them. The CDR3 has 12 amino acids. Germline CDR1 is SGHDN and CDR2 is FVKESK. CDR3 coding DNA: TGTGCCAGCAGCCAACAGGGACTAGAACTGTTTTTT. It encodes CASSQQGLELFF.

The gene calls are TRBV10-3 and TRBJ1-5; 7 positions match TRBD1. V gave up 6 bases and J gave up 3 bases; unmatched junction bases: 5. The CDR3 spans 14 residues. CDR1 is ENHRY and CDR2 is SYGVKD in the germline V gene. The CDR3 region is CAISKQGNNQPQHF. Written as DNA, the CDR3 is TGTGCCATCAGCAAACAGGGGAACAATCAGCCCCAGCATTTT.

The V and J genes are TRBV20-1 and TRBJ2-1; D is perhaps TRBD2 (6 bases). The J call may be in error: the DNA end matches TRBJ2-7 better. This CDR3 has 14 residues. Germline loops: CDR1 DFQATT, CDR2 SNEGSKA (reference sequence). The CDR3 spells CSARDGGTDYEQYF. The CDR3 DNA sequence: TGCAGTGCTAGAGATGGGGGGACGGACTACGAGCAGTACTTC.

The genes are TRBV7-9 and TRBJ2-4, with D perhaps matching TRBD2 (5 bases). V lost 1 base and J lost 8, with 12 bases in between. The CDR3 spans 14 residues. The germline gives CDR1 SEHNR, CDR2 FQNEAQ (reference sequence). The CDR3 DNA reads TGTGCCAGCAGCTTAGAGGGAGCCTGGGACATTCAGTACTTC. Amino acids: CASSLEGAWDIQYF.

The chain recombines TRBV12-3 or TRBV12-4 with TRBJ2-1, with 9 bases aligning to TRBD1. CDR3 length: 17 residues. V gave up 1 base and J gave up 8 bases; unmatched junction bases: 12. The CDR3: CASSLVSQQGALDEQFF. The CDR3 region has the DNA TGTGCCAGCAGTTTAGTCTCCCAACAGGGGGCGTTGGATGAGCAGTTCTTC.

This clonotype was recorded a few times. This chain connects TRBV24-1 to TRBJ1-3; D perhaps matches TRBD1 (5 bases). The CDR3 has 17 amino acids. Germline assignment: CDR1 KGHDR and CDR2 SFDVKD. Between the trimmed V and J ends, which lost 2 bases and 0 bases, there was a span of 13 bases. In nucleotides, the CDR3 is TGTGCCACCAGTGATTCCGGGACCGCTTACTCTGGAAACACCATATATTTT. Its protein product is CATSDSGTAYSGNTIYF.

This clonotype was seen at least ten times. The V call is TRBV7-2, the J call TRBJ2-1, with 7 positions matching TRBD2. CDR3 length: 17 residues. V dropped 5 bases and J dropped 0; count of bases not matched to a gene: 10. Germline V lookup: CDR1 SGHTA, CDR2 FQGNSA. CDR3 residues: CASSAPVLAASYNEQFF. The CDR3 bases are TGTGCCAGCAGCGCACCTGTTCTAGCGGCCTCCTACAATGAGCAGTTCTTC.

This clonotype appeared a few times. This rearrangement joins TRBV5-1 to TRBJ2-1, with 7 nucleotides matching TRBD1. Per germline, CDR1 SGHRS and CDR2 YFSETQ. Germline trimming cut 4 bases from V and 15 bases from J; bases unmatched to any gene: 13. The CDR3 runs to 13 residues. The CDR3 reads CASSPPGQPFPFF. The CDR3, as DNA: TGCGCCAGCAGCCCGCCGGGACAGCCATTTCCGTTCTTC.

In DNA form, the CDR3 reads TGTGCCAGCAGTCCTTGGGGACTTGAGTACAATGAGCAGTTCTTC. Translated, it gives CASSPWGLEYNEQFF. This rearrangement joins TRBV11-3 to TRBJ2-1; D may be TRBD2 (6 bases). Trimming stripped 6 bases from V and 4 bases from J, with 16 bases between. Germline V gives CDR1 SGHNT, CDR2 YENEEA. The CDR3 runs 15 residues.

This clonotype has only a few counts. The V and J genes are TRBV2 and TRBJ2-2, with 14 bases identical to TRBD2. Trimming cost V 7 bases and J 9 bases; bases outside gene matches: 4. The CDR3 loop spans 14 amino acids. From germline, CDR1 is SNHLY and CDR2 FYNNEI. The CDR3 is CASIRLAGGRELFF. CDR3 bases: TGTGCCAGCATAAGACTAGCGGGAGGGAGGGAGCTGTTTTTT. Full variable domain (remainder filled in from reference TRBV2 and TRBJ2-2): EPEVTQTPSHQVTQMGQEVILRCVPISNHLYFYWYRQILGQKVEFLVSFYNNEISEKSEIFDDQFSVERPDGSNFTLKIRSTKLEDSAMYFCASIRLAGGRELFFGEGSRLTVL.

The chain employs TRBV20-1 and TRBJ1-2, with 8 bases fitting TRBD1. Germline assignment: CDR1 DFQATT and CDR2 SNEGSKA (reference sequence). The CDR3 has 15 amino acids. The junction had 13 bases not matched to a gene; V was cut back by 0 bases and J by 10 bases. DNA of the CDR3: TGCAGTGCTAGAGACCCAGGGGGCTTGGTAGAGGCCTACACCTTC. Its protein product is CSARDPGGLVEAYTF.

The rearrangement uses TRBV18 and TRBJ2-3, with 9 bases identical to TRBD1. This CDR3 is 15 amino acids long. V was clipped by 8 bases and J by 0 bases; unmatched bases: 6. The germline gives CDR1 KGHSH, CDR2 LQKENI. The CDR3 DNA follows: TGTGCCAGCCCACTGGGGACAGGGAGCACAGATACGCAGTATTTT. It is translated as CASPLGTGSTDTQYF.

The chain employs TRBV7-8 and TRBJ2-2, with a tentative D call TRBD2 (5 bases). The CDR3 spans 16 residues. Per the germline V gene, CDR1 is SGHVS and CDR2 is FQNEAQ. V dropped 0 bases and J dropped 0 bases, with 8 bases sitting between them. CDR3 protein: CASSLAEGTNTGELFF. CDR3 in DNA: TGTGCCAGCAGCTTAGCAGAGGGTACGAACACCGGGGAGCTGTTTTTT.

This clonotype occurred a few times. The chain uses TRBV18 and TRBJ1-1; tentatively, D is TRBD1 (6 bases). V was trimmed by 2 bases and J by 12 bases, leaving 13 bases between them. CDR1 is KGHSH and CDR2 is LQKENI in the germline V gene. The CDR3 consists of 12 residues. The CDR3 loop is CASSPGRGESFF. Here the CDR3 DNA reads TGTGCCAGCTCACCAGGGAGGGGGGAGTCTTTCTTT. Using reference TRBV18 and TRBJ1-1 for the parts outside the CDR3, the full variable domain is NAGVMQNPRHLVRRRGQEARLRCSPMKGHSHVYWYRQLPEEGLKFMVYLQKENIIDESGMPKERFSAEFPKEGPSILRIQQVVRGDSAAYFCASSPGRGESFFGQGTRLTVV.

This clonotype was recorded a few times. The chain couples TRBV5-1 to TRBJ2-2; perhaps TRBD2 as D (5 bases). Per the germline V gene, CDR1 is SGHRS and CDR2 is YFSETQ. V was cut by 4 bases and J by 7 bases, with 14 bases left in between. The length of the CDR3 is 14 residues. CDR3: CASSPSASFGELFF. Written as DNA, the CDR3 is TGCGCCAGCAGCCCATCCGCTAGCTTCGGGGAGCTGTTTTTT.

The genes are TRBV19 and TRBJ2-1; the D is unclear. Germline-derived CDR1 and CDR2 are LNHDA and SQIVND (reference sequence). V lost 5 bases and J lost 10, with 15 bases in between. This CDR3 spans 13 amino acids. CDR3 nucleotides: TGTGCCAGTAGTGTCAGTAGGGTATGGGAGCAGTTCTTC. Amino acid sequence: CASSVSRVWEQFF.

This clonotype was seen repeatedly, ten times or more. This chain uses TRBV12-3 or TRBV12-4 with TRBJ2-7; possibly TRBD1 for D (6 bases). Trimming shortened V by 3 bases and J by 0 bases, and 12 bases separated the two germline ends. CDR3 size: 15 residues. CDR3 loop: CASSFQGSSSYEQYF. Here the CDR3 DNA reads TGTGCCAGCAGTTTTCAGGGGTCTAGCTCCTACGAGCAGTACTTC.

In DNA form, the CDR3 reads TGCGCCAGCAGCCCCCCGACTAGCGGGATCCGCAATGAGCAGTTCTTC. It translates to CASSPPTSGIRNEQFF. The rearrangement joins TRBV5-1 to TRBJ2-5, with TRBD2 matching 11 bases. The closer fit of TRBJ2-1 to the DNA end suggests the J call may be wrong. The CDR3 runs 16 residues. CDR1 is SGHRS, CDR2 YFSETQ, per germline.

This clonotype was recorded a few times. The rearrangement uses TRBV6-2 or TRBV6-3 and TRBJ2-1; the D is unclear. In germline, CDR1 is MNHEY, CDR2 SVGEGT. Trimming took 2 bases from V and 9 from J, leaving 11 bases between them. This CDR3 comprises 13 residues. CDR3 sequence reads: CASSYTEMSEQFF. The CDR3 nucleotides are TGTGCCAGCAGTTACACAGAAATGAGTGAGCAGTTCTTC.

This chain links TRBV14 with TRBJ2-7, with D unclear. CDR1 is SGHDN and CDR2 is FVKESK in the germline V gene. V was clipped by 1 base and J by 3 bases, with 16 bases between them. CDR3 size: 16 residues. The CDR3 DNA follows: TGTGCCAGCAGCCAAGGGATGGGGATAGGGCTCTACGAGCAGTACTTC. This sequence encodes CASSQGMGIGLYEQYF.

This sequence joins TRBV20-1 and TRBJ2-1, with 10 bases fitting TRBD2. The germline gives CDR1 DFQATT, CDR2 SNEGSKA (reference sequence). The ends lost 0 bases at V and 0 bases at J; junction bases unmatched: 2. The CDR3 extends over 16 amino acids. In DNA, the CDR3 is TGCAGTGCTAGAGAAGCTAGCGGGAGCTCCTACAATGAGCAGTTCTTC. Its translation: CSAREASGSSYNEQFF.